Shown below are 25 T cell receptor beta chains from a single sample sequenced in a study of early T cells in non-severe SARS-CoV-2 infection. TCRdb reanalysed the 5' RACE reads using MiXCR and keeps one entry per CDR3 protein. The repertoire has some 66,000 distinct CDR3 sequences, around 9% of them found once; the top ten carry under 4%. The specimen sequenced was whole blood. The receptor source for this set is an adult who was a healthcare worker with PCR-confirmed SARS-CoV-2 infection or an uninfected control (not recorded which).

This clonotype was picked up a small number of times. The chain couples TRBV7-2 to TRBJ2-2; TRBD2 is a possible D gene (6 bases). Trimming pared 5 bases from V and 2 bases from J, leaving 24 bases between. Germline CDR1 SGHTA, CDR2 FQGNSA. CDR3 length: 19 amino acids. CDR3 amino acids: CASSRPRWGSGANTGELFF. The CDR3 bases are TGTGCCAGCAGCCGCCCCCGGTGGGGTAGCGGAGCCAACACCGGGGAGCTGTTTTTT.

The genes are TRBV18 and TRBJ1-3; D call uncertain. V lost 6 bases and J 2 bases, leaving 17 bases between the germline ends. From germline, CDR1 is KGHSH and CDR2 LQKENI. The CDR3 is 16 residues long. The CDR3 loop reads CASSPRHQLTGNTIYF. The CDR3 DNA is TGTGCCAGCTCCCCAAGGCACCAGCTAACTGGAAACACCATATATTTT.

V and J are TRBV27 and TRBJ1-5; perhaps TRBD1 as D (5 bases). CDR3 size: 15 residues. Trimming pared 0 bases from V and 3 bases from J, leaving 9 bases between. Germline V gene lookup returns CDR1 MNHEY and CDR2 SMNVEV (reference sequence). The CDR3 here is CASSLSRVANQPQHF. DNA of the CDR3: TGTGCCAGCAGTTTATCCAGGGTAGCCAATCAGCCCCAGCATTTT.

V is TRBV3-1 and J is TRBJ2-6, with 9 bases fitting TRBD1. From germline, CDR1 is LGHDT and CDR2 YNNKEL (reference sequence). V lost 7 bases and J lost 0; bases outside the gene matches: 7. The CDR3 sequence is 17 residues long. The CDR3 DNA reads as TGTGCCAGCACCCCGGGACAGGGCTTCTCTGGGGCCAACGTCCTGACTTTC. Its protein product is CASTPGQGFSGANVLTF.

This clonotype was seen ten or more times. V is TRBV29-1 and J is TRBJ2-2; 7 bases match TRBD1. Germline CDR1 SQVTM, CDR2 ANQGSEA. J lost 6 bases, V lost 7 bases, and 14 bases had no gene match. The CDR3 is 15 residues long. CDR3 nucleotide sequence: TGCAGCGCCACCAGGACAGGTTCTGGTGCCGGGGAGCTGTTTTTT. The encoded protein is CSATRTGSGAGELFF.

This clonotype was observed a few times. This rearrangement joins TRBV28 to TRBJ2-6; unclear D gene. V was cut by 4 bases and J by 0 bases, with 7 bases left in between. The germline V gene encodes CDR1 MDHEN and CDR2 SYDVKM. The CDR3 loop spans 15 amino acids. CDR3 protein: CASSSENSGANVLTF. The DNA for the CDR3 is TGTGCCAGCAGTTCGGAGAACTCTGGGGCCAACGTCCTGACTTTC.

This clonotype was seen a handful of times. The rearrangement links TRBV5-1 to TRBJ1-1; TRBD1 matches at 7 bases. Germline V gene data show CDR1 as SGHRS and CDR2 as YFSETQ. Trimming at V came to 0 bases and at J to 10 bases, leaving 6 bases not matched to a gene. This CDR3 contains 13 residues. The CDR3 loop reads CASSLGGQIGAFF. As DNA, the CDR3 is TGCGCCAGCAGCTTGGGGGGACAGATAGGAGCTTTCTTT.

This clonotype has a count of ten or more. This sequence joins TRBV2 and TRBJ2-2; no clear D. With 1 base removed from V and 3 bases from J, the gap between germline ends came to 6 bases. The germline CDR1 and CDR2 sequences are SNHLY and FYNNEI. This CDR3 has 14 amino acids. This CDR3 reads CASSEVFDTGELFF. CDR3 bases: TGTGCCAGCAGTGAAGTTTTCGACACCGGGGAGCTGTTTTTT.

In its sample, this clonotype was seen a few times. This sequence joins TRBV28 and TRBJ2-7; D not resolved. The V gene lost 7 bases and the J gene lost 4 bases, with 20 bases spanning the gap. Germline CDR1 is MDHEN and CDR2 is SYDVKM. There are 15 residues in the CDR3. The DNA of the CDR3 is TGTGCCAGCACCCCGGGCAGTTACCGAAGTTACGAGCAGTACTTC. It translates to CASTPGSYRSYEQYF.

This clonotype was detected ten times or more. This sequence joins TRBV14 and TRBJ1-1; 7 bases map to TRBD1. Germline values: CDR1 SGHDN, CDR2 FVKESK. The ends lost 3 bases at V and 5 bases at J; junction bases unmatched: 12. The CDR3 has 16 residues. The DNA for the CDR3 is TGTGCCAGCAGCCATTACAGGGGTCTCGGGAAAACTGAAGCTTTCTTT. Translated, it gives CASSHYRGLGKTEAFF.

The chain employs TRBV7-8 and TRBJ2-3; TRBD2 agrees at 10 bases. This CDR3 comprises 17 residues. Trimming cost V 5 bases and J 1 base; bases outside gene matches: 9. The germline V gene has CDR1 SGHVS and CDR2 FQNEAQ. The CDR3 is CASSPVTGTSGTDTQYF. The CDR3 DNA reads TGTGCCAGCAGCCCGGTTACCGGGACTAGCGGCACAGATACGCAGTATTTT.

The rearrangement joins TRBV2 to TRBJ2-1, with 11 bases matching TRBD1. Trimming removed 7 bases from V and 3 bases from J; junction bases left unmatched: 5. Germline CDR1 and CDR2: SNHLY and FYNNEI. This CDR3 is built from 15 residues. CDR3 region: CASTGQGADYNEQFF. In nucleotides, the CDR3 is TGTGCCAGCACCGGACAGGGGGCGGACTACAATGAGCAGTTCTTC.

The chain joins TRBV6-5 to TRBJ2-7, with D possibly being TRBD2 (7 bases). This CDR3 has 16 amino acids. Deletions cut 1 base from V and 2 bases from J, with 15 bases between. Germline CDR1 is MNHEY and CDR2 is SVGAGI. The CDR3 bases are TGTGCCAGCAGTTACTGGGGGGGCGCTGGGGCCTACGAGCAGTACTTC. This gives the protein CASSYWGGAGAYEQYF.

In its sample, this clonotype was seen a few times. The CDR3 sequence: CSVDPQNQYTDTQYF. For the CDR3, the DNA is TGCAGCGTTGATCCGCAGAACCAGTACACAGATACGCAGTATTTT. The rearrangement joins TRBV29-1 to TRBJ2-3; D is ambiguous. Deletions cut 3 bases from V and 2 bases from J, with 15 bases between. This CDR3 is built from 15 residues. CDR1 SQVTM and CDR2 ANQGSEA come from the germline V gene.

V and J are TRBV7-9 and TRBJ2-7; D is undetermined. With 3 bases removed from V and 9 bases from J, the gap between germline ends came to 9 bases. Germline-derived CDR1 and CDR2 are SEHNR and FQNEAQ (reference sequence). The CDR3 length is 11 residues. The CDR3 protein is CASSLLAVQYF. The CDR3 DNA reads as TGTGCCAGCAGCTTGCTCGCAGTGCAGTACTTC.

The rearrangement joins TRBV28 to TRBJ2-7; 9 bases align to TRBD2. This CDR3 is built from 16 residues. Germline V gene sequence: CDR1 MDHEN, CDR2 SYDVKM. V lost 7 bases to trimming and J lost 2 bases; unmatched junction nucleotides: 12. The CDR3 is CASNPSGSGGTYEQYF. In DNA form, the CDR3 reads TGTGCCAGCAACCCCAGCGGTAGCGGGGGCACCTACGAGCAGTACTTC.

A few counts support this clonotype. This sequence joins TRBV7-2 and TRBJ1-2, with D perhaps matching TRBD1 (5 bases). The length of the CDR3 is 15 residues. V dropped 3 bases and J dropped 4 bases, with 15 bases sitting between them. CDR1 is SGHTA, CDR2 FQGNSA, per germline. The CDR3 is CASSFVAGEGYGYTF. Here the CDR3 DNA reads TGTGCCAGCAGCTTCGTTGCGGGGGAGGGCTATGGCTACACCTTC. Full variable domain (missing parts from reference TRBV7-2 and TRBJ1-2): GAGVSQSPSNKVTEKGKDVELRCDPISGHTALYWYRQSLGQGLEFLIYFQGNSAPDKSGLPSDRFSAERTGGSVSTLTIQRTQQEDSAVYLCASSFVAGEGYGYTFGSGTRLTVV.

The genes are TRBV7-2 and TRBJ1-6; a weak D match, TRBD1 (6 bases). V lost 5 bases and J 8 bases, leaving 16 bases between the germline ends. Germline CDR1 reads SGHTA; CDR2 reads FQGNSA. The CDR3 loop spans 15 amino acids. The CDR3 sequence: CASSPQGRGDSPLHF. CDR3 in DNA: TGTGCCAGCAGCCCACAGGGTCGGGGAGATTCACCCCTCCACTTT.

This clonotype was detected a few times. The CDR3 DNA is TGTGCCAGCAGGTACGGGACATCGGGGGGAAACACCATATATTTT. Translating gives CASRYGTSGGNTIYF. This chain connects TRBV9 to TRBJ1-3, with TRBD1 as a possible D gene (6 bases). The germline gives CDR1 SGDLS, CDR2 YYNGEE. This CDR3 spans 15 amino acids. The ends were cut back, 5 bases at V and 4 bases at J, with 16 bases in the middle.

This clonotype came up many times. The chain joins TRBV7-3 to TRBJ2-7; the match to TRBD2 covers 9 bases. The CDR3 loop spans 13 amino acids. J was trimmed by 4 bases and V by 3 bases; bases with no gene match: 1. CDR1 and CDR2 (germline): SGHTA, FQGTGA. CDR3 loop: CASSFTSGYEQYF. CDR3 coding DNA: TGTGCCAGCAGCTTTACTAGCGGGTACGAGCAGTACTTC.

CDR3 in amino acids: CAIRETSGVYEQYF. In DNA, the CDR3 is TGTGCCATCAGAGAGACTAGCGGAGTCTACGAGCAGTACTTC. The V and J genes are TRBV10-3 and TRBJ2-7; 9 bases line up with TRBD2. The CDR3 is made up of 14 amino acids. Germline CDR1 reads ENHRY; CDR2 reads SYGVKD. V lost 6 bases, J lost 3 bases, and 6 bases stayed unmatched.

This clonotype was seen a few times. V and J are TRBV24-1 and TRBJ1-2, with D unresolved. Trimming removed 4 bases from V and 4 bases from J, with 18 bases in between. The length of the CDR3 is 16 residues. Germline-derived CDR1 and CDR2 are KGHDR and SFDVKD. The CDR3 protein is CATSDPNAGGIYGYTF. CDR3 DNA: TGTGCCACCAGTGACCCGAATGCAGGCGGTATCTATGGCTACACCTTC.

The chain couples TRBV2 to TRBJ2-7; D is perhaps TRBD1 or TRBD2 (5 bases each). CDR1 and CDR2 (germline): SNHLY, FYNNEI. Trimming cost V 8 bases and J 2 bases, with 13 bases left between them. The CDR3 length is 13 residues. The CDR3 loop reads CASGRGPAYEQYF. In nucleotides, the CDR3 is TGTGCCAGCGGAAGGGGACCCGCCTACGAGCAGTACTTC.

This clonotype was seen at least ten times. The chain links TRBV29-1 to TRBJ2-3; 7 bases line up with TRBD2. Germline CDR1 SQVTM, CDR2 ANQGSEA. With V trimmed by 7 bases and J by 2 bases, 6 bases remained unmatched. This CDR3 is 13 amino acids long. Written as DNA, the CDR3 is TGCAGCGCCCACCGGGACTACACAGATACGCAGTATTTT. The encoded protein is CSAHRDYTDTQYF.

There are many counts of this clonotype. The chain uses TRBV11-2 and TRBJ1-5; maybe TRBD1 (6 bases). The V end lost 5 bases, the J end lost 3 bases, and 23 bases lay between the germline ends. Germline V gene sequence: CDR1 SGHAT, CDR2 FQNNGV. The CDR3 sequence is 18 residues long. CDR3 coding DNA: TGTGCCAGCAGCCTAGGGGGTATGGGCCGGCCTTCCAATCAGCCCCAGCATTTT. It translates to CASSLGGMGRPSNQPQHF.